The rows below give T cell receptor beta chains drawn from one sample of a study of response to subunit inactivated influenza vaccine. One entry per CDR3 protein results from TCRdb running MiXCR on the RT-PCR reads. In the table there are approximately 700,000 distinct CDR3 sequences, approximately 15% of which are singletons. Sample: PBMCs from blood, taken less than 15 days before vaccination. The receptors originated from a man aged 50-60 years who received an inactivated influenza vaccine. CDR3s include the opening cysteine and the closing phenylalanine or tryptophan. The D gene is left open where the match is weak. Rows give clone size only sometimes, using once, few, many, or a class for an expanded clone.

d_call clone_size j_call v_call cdr3_nt cdr3_aa
TRBD1 few TRBJ2-2 TRBV24-1 TGTGCCACCAGGGAACAGGGGTTCGTCGGGGAGCTGTTTTTT CATREQGFVGELFF
NA many TRBJ1-3 TRBV4-2 TGTGCCAGCAGCCAAGACGCCCACTCCGGGAACACCATATATTTT CASSQDAHSGNTIYF
NA NA TRBJ2-5 TRBV29-1 TGCAGTACAGAAGGGGCGGGGTGGGGGGAGACCCAGTACTTC CSTEGAGWGETQYF
TRBD2 few TRBJ2-7 TRBV7-2 TGTGCCAGCAGCTTATCTGTCCGGACTAGTGGCTACGAGCAGTACTTC CASSLSVRTSGYEQYF
NA many TRBJ1-5 TRBV12-3/TRBV12-4 TGTGCCAGCAGTTTTGGGTCGCCGAAGGATCAGCCCCAGCATTTT CASSFGSPKDQPQHF
TRBD2 NA TRBJ2-1 TRBV28 TGTGCCAGCAGTCCATTCTTAGCGGGAGCCTACAATGAGCAGTTCTTC CASSPFLAGAYNEQFF
NA few TRBJ1-5 TRBV4-2 TGTGCCAGCAGCCAGGGCCCGACGGGCAATCAGCCCCAGCATTTT CASSQGPTGNQPQHF
NA many TRBJ2-1 TRBV30 TGTGCCTGGAGTGTTTCCTTATTACCCAACAATGAGCAGTTCTTC CAWSVSLLPNNEQFF
TRBD1 few TRBJ1-1 TRBV7-2 TGTGCCAGCAGCTTAGTACCCGGGACAGGGGAAGCTTTCTTT CASSLVPGTGEAFF
TRBD1 many TRBJ2-7 TRBV6-2/TRBV6-3 TGTGCCAGCAGTCCGCGGGACAGGGACTACGAGCAGTACTTC CASSPRDRDYEQYF
NA few TRBJ2-1 TRBV12-3/TRBV12-4 TGTGCCAGCAGTTTAGCTCCAGGCCTCTACAATGAGCAGTTCTTC CASSLAPGLYNEQFF
TRBD1 NA TRBJ2-2 TRBV15 TGTGCCACCAGAGGACAGGGGTCCTCAAACACCGGGGAGCTGTTTTTT CATRGQGSSNTGELFF
NA many TRBJ2-2 TRBV20-1 TGCAGTGCTAGGGTCCCCCGGGGCTCAACTACCATGAACACCGGGGAGCTGTTTTTT CSARVPRGSTTMNTGELFF
NA NA TRBJ2-7 TRBV4-1 TGCGCCAGCAGCCCTATAAGCCTGGGAGTCCCGAAGGAACGAAGCTACGAGCAGTACTTC CASSPISLGVPKERSYEQYF
NA many TRBJ2-1 TRBV28 TGTGCCAGCAGCACCTCGGGGCCGAATGAGCAGTTCTTC CASSTSGPNEQFF
NA few TRBJ2-1 TRBV5-5 TGTGCCAGCAGCCCTCAGGGGGAGCAGTTCTTC CASSPQGEQFF
TRBD2 many TRBJ2-3 TRBV11-2 TGTGCCAGCAGCTCGGGACTAGCGGGGGGAGATACGCAGTATTTT CASSSGLAGGDTQYF
TRBD2 few TRBJ2-7 TRBV11-1 TGTGCCAGCAGCCCCCGGGTCGGGCTAGCGGAGAGAAACTACGAGCAGTACTTC CASSPRVGLAERNYEQYF
NA few TRBJ2-2 TRBV5-5 TGTGCCAGCAGCCCTAGTGGGGATGTGGAGCTGTTTTTT CASSPSGDVELFF
NA few TRBJ2-2 TRBV19 TGTGCCAGTAGTATCGGGACACTAATCCCCACCGGGGAGCTGTTTTTT CASSIGTLIPTGELFF